This TCR beta chain was sequenced in a study of shared clonotypes between healthy human individuals (TCRdb year 2020). Study-level background: Two women and a few men aged 18 to 49 years were included in the cohort. Each donor's leukapheresis produced roughly between roughly 0.85 and 9.5 billion PBMCs. Blood TCR repertoires of a handful of healthy adults were deeply sequenced to estimate repertoire size and the extent of clonotype sharing between individuals. Libraries were prepared and TCR repertoires were sequenced by different laboratories using diverse techniques, in order to increase sequencing depth and limit assay-specific biases. For each donor, three plates each were used for CD4 naive and CD4 memory, two plates were used for CD8 naive, and one plate was used for CD8 memory. Study-wide conclusions, independent of this receptor: Naive subsets generally had larger estimated clonotype richness than memory subsets. Because the study included only a small number of donors, the genetic and exposure-history diversity represented was limited. Pairwise subsampling led to the expectation that sequencing depth would affect the degree of clonotype sharing among donors. Approximately 5% of naive CD4, 3.5% of naive CD8, roughly 2.4% of memory CD4, and 0.35% to 0.5% of memory CD8 clonotypes were shared across several donors. Even with the large sequencing depth, rarefaction of the sorted-subset datasets indicated that sequencing was incomplete. Clonotypes shared by all four sorted-subset donors showed higher generation probabilities than non-shared clonotypes. Sampling was restricted to blood, and TCR repertoires in tissues likely differ from the TCR repertoires found in blood.

This clone was found once. Which antigen it targets is not known. It has no much larger one-base neighbor in the sample; base qualities were not kept. The CDR3 runs 15 amino acids, cysteine and phenylalanine included. Solely the CDR3 DNA is kept, with 45 bases framed from the first base. Looking up the germline V gene (reference sequence) yields CDR1 LNHDA and CDR2 SQIVND. The germline V end is reduced by 7 bases and the J end by 3 bases; junction bases left unmatched: 11. TCR CDR3 regions were amplified from genomic DNA by multiplex PCR using the deep immunoSEQ assay. Extracted genomic DNA from each cell subset was distributed evenly across all wells of several immunoSEQ 96-well plates, and each plate was treated as a replicate. For sorted subsets, 150 to 200 ng genomic DNA, equal to tens of thousands of T cell genomes, was loaded into each replicate PCR. Purified libraries were measured with a Qubit 3.0 fluorometer, size-checked on a Bioanalyzer 2100, and measured again with the KAPA Library Quantification kit. Each immunoSEQ 96-well plate was sequenced on its own single-read 150-cycle Illumina NextSeq 550 flow cell. Turning to the authors' computational methods: Because only junctional sequences without quality scores were contained in the immunoSEQ output, filtering matching that applied to full-length reads could not be performed. Sequences were annotated with PyIR, a Python wrapper for IgBLAST v1.9, using IMGT germline references to assign V/J genes and CDR3. Any read was removed if the V/J assignment was weak (E-value above 1e-6), the CDR3 was missing, or the read contained stop codons, out-of-frame junctions, or ambiguous translated residues. V3J clonotypes were defined as sequences sharing the same inferred V gene, J gene, and CDR3 amino acid sequence. Percentage overlap between repertoires was calculated by dividing the number of shared unique clonotypes by the size of the smaller repertoire. Repertoire richness was assessed with RTK rarefaction, the Chao1 estimator, and Recon v2.1 estimates of unobserved clonotypes. Generation probabilities were computed with OLGA for all TCRbeta clonotypes obtained by the gDNA method from a few donors. TCRdb retrieved this table from immuneACCESS and kept in-frame rearrangements only. Not all clones are present; in checked studies, unresolved V genes account for under half, and no reason is known for the remainder. From that table come the V and J calls and clone size; the DNA was used to work out D and trimming. In this sample the table shows about 1.9 million clones, 80% to 95% of which occur a single time. Jointly, the top ten make up under 2% of the sample.

CD8 naive samples were obtained by positive selection for CCR7 among CD45RO-negative cells, yielding a CD45RA+CCR7+ population from which TemRA cells were excluded. The donors were healthy, HIV-negative adults with no recently reported acute infections or vaccinations. Every donor was a Caucasian adult living in Nashville, Tennessee, USA. Blood was collected by leukapheresis, and PBMCs were isolated by Ficoll-Histopaque density gradient centrifugation and then cryopreserved in liquid nitrogen vapor phase. Analytical flow cytometry was used to check the purity and quantity of every magnetically sorted T cell population. Each sorted fraction had its genomic DNA isolated and then quantified by UV absorbance on a Nanodrop 2000c.

Here the chain combines TRBV19 and TRBJ1-1; TRBD1 agrees with 7 junctional bases. The sequencing input was naive CD8+ T cells from PBMCs. The cell subset or site label for this specimen denotes: CD45RA+CCR7+. This clonotype was obtained from a man between 18 and 35 years old in good health. Some clones in this sample may be carry-over from other donors' samples. The CDR3 region reads CASTDEQGLYTEAFF. The DNA sequence reads TGTGCCAGTACCGATGAACAGGGGTTATACACTGAAGCTTTCTTT.